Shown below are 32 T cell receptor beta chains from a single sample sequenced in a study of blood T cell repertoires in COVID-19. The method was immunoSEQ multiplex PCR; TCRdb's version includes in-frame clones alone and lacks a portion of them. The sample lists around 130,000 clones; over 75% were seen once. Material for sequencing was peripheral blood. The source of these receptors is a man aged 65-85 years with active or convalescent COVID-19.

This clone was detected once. CDR3 sequence (DNA): TGTGCCAGCAGCTACGGACAGGGGAGCTCTGGGGCCAACGTCCTGACTTTC. Translated, it gives CASSYGQGSSGANVLTF. The gene calls are TRBV3-1 (or the pseudogene TRBV3-2) and TRBJ2-6; 9 positions match TRBD1. The CDR3 is 17 amino acids. Germline V gives CDR1 LGHDT, CDR2 YNNKEL (reference sequence). V lost 5 bases and J lost 0; bases outside the gene matches: 5.

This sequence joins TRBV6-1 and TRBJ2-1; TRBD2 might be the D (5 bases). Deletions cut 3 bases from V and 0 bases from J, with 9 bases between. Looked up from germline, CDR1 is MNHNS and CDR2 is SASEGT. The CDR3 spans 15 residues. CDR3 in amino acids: CASSDSAISYNEQFF. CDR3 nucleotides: TGTGCCAGCAGTGATAGCGCTATCTCCTACAATGAGCAGTTCTTC.

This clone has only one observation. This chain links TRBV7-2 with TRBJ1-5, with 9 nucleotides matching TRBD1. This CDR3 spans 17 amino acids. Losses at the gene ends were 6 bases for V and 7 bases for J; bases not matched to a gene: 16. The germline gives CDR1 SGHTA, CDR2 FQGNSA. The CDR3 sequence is CASRQTHTGGAGQPQHF. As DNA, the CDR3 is TGTGCCAGCAGACAAACACATACAGGGGGCGCAGGGCAGCCCCAGCATTTT. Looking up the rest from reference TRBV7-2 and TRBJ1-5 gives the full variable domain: GAGVSQSPSNKVTEKGKDVELRCDPISGHTALYWYRQSLGQGLEFLIYFQGNSAPDKSGLPSDRFSAERTGGSVSTLTIQRTQQEDSAVYLCASRQTHTGGAGQPQHFGDGTRLSIL.

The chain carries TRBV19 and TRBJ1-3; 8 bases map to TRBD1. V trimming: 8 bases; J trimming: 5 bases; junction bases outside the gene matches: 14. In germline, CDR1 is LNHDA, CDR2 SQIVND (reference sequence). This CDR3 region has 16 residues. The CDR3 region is CASLDRDRGFRNTIYF. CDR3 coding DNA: TGTGCCAGTTTGGACCGCGACAGGGGATTTAGAAACACCATATATTTT.

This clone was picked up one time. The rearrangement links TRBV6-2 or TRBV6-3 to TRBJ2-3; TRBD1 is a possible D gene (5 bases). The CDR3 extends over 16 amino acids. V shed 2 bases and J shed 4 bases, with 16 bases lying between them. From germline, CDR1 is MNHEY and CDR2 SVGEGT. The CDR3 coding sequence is TGTGCCAGCAGTTACGGGGCGGCCTTACCCCCAGATACGCAGTATTTT. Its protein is CASSYGAALPPDTQYF.

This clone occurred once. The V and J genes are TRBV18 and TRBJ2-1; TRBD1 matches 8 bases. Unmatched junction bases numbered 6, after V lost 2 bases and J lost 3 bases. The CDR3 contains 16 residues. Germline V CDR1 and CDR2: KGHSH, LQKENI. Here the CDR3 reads CASSPGTGLNYNEQFF. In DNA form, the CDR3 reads TGTGCCAGCTCACCAGGGACAGGTTTGAACTACAATGAGCAGTTCTTC.

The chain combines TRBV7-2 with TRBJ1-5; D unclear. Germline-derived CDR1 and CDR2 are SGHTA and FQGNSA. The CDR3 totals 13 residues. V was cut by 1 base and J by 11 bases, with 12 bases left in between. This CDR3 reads CASSLVEGRSQHF. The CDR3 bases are TGTGCCAGCAGCTTAGTTGAGGGAAGGTCCCAGCATTTT. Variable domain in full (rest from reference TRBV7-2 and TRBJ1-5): GAGVSQSPSNKVTEKGKDVELRCDPISGHTALYWYRQSLGQGLEFLIYFQGNSAPDKSGLPSDRFSAERTGGSVSTLTIQRTQQEDSAVYLCASSLVEGRSQHFGDGTRLSIL.

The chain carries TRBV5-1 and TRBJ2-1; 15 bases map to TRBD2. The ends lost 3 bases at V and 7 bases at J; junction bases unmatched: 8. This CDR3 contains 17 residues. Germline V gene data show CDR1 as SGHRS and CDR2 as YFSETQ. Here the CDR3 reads CASSSWTSGRAVNEQFF. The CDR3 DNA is TGCGCCAGCAGCTCCTGGACTAGCGGGAGGGCCGTAAATGAGCAGTTCTTC.

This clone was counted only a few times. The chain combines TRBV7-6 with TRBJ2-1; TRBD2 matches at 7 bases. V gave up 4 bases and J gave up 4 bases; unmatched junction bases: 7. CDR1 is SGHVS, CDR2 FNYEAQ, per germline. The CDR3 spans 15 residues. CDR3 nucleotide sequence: TGTGCCAGCAGCTCTAGCGGAGGGAGGTACAATGAGCAGTTCTTC. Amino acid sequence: CASSSSGGRYNEQFF.

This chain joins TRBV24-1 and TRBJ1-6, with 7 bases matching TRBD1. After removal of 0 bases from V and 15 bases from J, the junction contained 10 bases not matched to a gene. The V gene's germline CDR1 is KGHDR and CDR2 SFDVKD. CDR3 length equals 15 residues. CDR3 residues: CATSDLWQGDRILHF. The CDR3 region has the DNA TGTGCCACCAGTGATTTGTGGCAGGGGGATAGGATCCTCCACTTT.

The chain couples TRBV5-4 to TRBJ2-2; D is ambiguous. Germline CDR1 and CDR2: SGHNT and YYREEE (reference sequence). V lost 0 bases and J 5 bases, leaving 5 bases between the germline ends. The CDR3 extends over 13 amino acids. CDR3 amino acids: CASSLDSTGELFF. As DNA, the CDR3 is TGTGCCAGCAGCTTGGACAGTACCGGGGAGCTGTTTTTT. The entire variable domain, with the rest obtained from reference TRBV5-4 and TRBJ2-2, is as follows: ETGVTQSPTHLIKTRGQQVTLRCSSQSGHNTVSWYQQALGQGPQFIFQYYREEENGRGNFPPRFSGLQFPNYSSELNVNALELDDSALYLCASSLDSTGELFFGEGSRLTVL.

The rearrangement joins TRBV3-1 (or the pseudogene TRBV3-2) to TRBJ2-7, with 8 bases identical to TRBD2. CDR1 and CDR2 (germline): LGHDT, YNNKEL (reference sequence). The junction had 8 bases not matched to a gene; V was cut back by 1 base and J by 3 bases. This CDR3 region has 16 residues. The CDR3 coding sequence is TGTGCCAGCAGCCAAGGTTTGGTAGCGGGAAACTACGAGCAGTACTTC. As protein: CASSQGLVAGNYEQYF.

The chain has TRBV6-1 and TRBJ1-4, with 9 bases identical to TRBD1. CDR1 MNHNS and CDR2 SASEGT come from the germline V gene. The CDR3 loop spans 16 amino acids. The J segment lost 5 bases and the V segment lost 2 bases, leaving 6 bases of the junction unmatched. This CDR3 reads CASSESPGQGNEKLFF. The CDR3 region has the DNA TGTGCCAGCAGTGAATCCCCGGGACAGGGAAATGAAAAACTGTTTTTT.

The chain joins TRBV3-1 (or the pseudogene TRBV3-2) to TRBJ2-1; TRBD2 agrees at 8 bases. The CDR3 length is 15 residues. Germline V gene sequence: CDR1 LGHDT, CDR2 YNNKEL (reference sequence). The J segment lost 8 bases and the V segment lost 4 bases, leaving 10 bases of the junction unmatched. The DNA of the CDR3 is TGTGCCAGCAGCCCCGTAAGCGGGAGTGGCGATGAGCAGTTCTTC. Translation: CASSPVSGSGDEQFF.

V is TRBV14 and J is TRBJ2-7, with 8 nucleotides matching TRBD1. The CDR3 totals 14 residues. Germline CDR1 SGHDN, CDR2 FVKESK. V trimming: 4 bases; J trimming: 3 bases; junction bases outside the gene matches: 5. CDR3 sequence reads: CASSRSDRDYEQYF. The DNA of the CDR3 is TGTGCCAGCAGCCGGTCGGACAGGGACTACGAGCAGTACTTC.

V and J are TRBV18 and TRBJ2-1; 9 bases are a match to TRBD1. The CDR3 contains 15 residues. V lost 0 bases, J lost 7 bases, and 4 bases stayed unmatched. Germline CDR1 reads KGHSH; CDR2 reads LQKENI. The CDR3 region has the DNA TGTGCCAGCTCACCACCGTGGACAGGGGCTAATGAGCAGTTCTTC. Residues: CASSPPWTGANEQFF.

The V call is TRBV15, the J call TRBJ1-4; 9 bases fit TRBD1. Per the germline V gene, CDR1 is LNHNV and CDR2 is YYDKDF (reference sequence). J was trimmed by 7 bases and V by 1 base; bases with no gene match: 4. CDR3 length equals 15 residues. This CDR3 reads CATSRGGTGSEKLFF. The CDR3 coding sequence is TGTGCCACCAGCAGAGGCGGGACAGGGAGTGAAAAACTGTTTTTT.

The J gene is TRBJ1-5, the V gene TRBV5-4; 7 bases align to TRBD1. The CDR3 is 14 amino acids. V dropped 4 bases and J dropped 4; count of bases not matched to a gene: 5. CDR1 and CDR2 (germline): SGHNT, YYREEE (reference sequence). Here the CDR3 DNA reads TGTGCCAGCAGCCCCGGGACAGATAATCAGCCCCAGCATTTT. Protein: CASSPGTDNQPQHF.

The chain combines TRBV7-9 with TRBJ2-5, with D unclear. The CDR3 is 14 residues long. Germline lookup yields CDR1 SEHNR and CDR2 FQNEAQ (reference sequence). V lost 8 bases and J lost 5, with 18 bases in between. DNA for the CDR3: TGTGCCAGCGGAAGACTGGCGGATTTGGAGACCCAGTACTTC. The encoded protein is CASGRLADLETQYF.

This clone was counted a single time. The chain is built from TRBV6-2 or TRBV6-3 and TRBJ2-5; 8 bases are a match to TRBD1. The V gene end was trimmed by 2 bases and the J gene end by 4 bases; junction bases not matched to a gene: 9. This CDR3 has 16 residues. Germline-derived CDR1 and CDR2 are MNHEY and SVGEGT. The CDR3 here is CASSYEGAGGRETQYF. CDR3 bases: TGTGCCAGCAGTTACGAAGGGGCAGGGGGCCGAGAGACCCAGTACTTC.

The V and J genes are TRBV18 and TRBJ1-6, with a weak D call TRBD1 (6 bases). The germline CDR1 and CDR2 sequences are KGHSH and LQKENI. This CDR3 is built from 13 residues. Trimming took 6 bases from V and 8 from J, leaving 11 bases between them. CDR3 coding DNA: TGTGCCAGCTCCACAGGGTTGGATTCACCCCTCCACTTT. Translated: CASSTGLDSPLHF. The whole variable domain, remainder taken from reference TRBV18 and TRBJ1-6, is NAGVMQNPRHLVRRRGQEARLRCSPMKGHSHVYWYRQLPEEGLKFMVYLQKENIIDESGMPKERFSAEFPKEGPSILRIQQVVRGDSAAYFCASSTGLDSPLHFGNGTRLTVT.

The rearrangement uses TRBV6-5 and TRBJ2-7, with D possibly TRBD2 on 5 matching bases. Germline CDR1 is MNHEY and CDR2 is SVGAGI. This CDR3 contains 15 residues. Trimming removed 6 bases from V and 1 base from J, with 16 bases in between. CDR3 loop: CASRRAPELSYEQYF. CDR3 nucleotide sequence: TGTGCCAGCAGGAGGGCGCCCGAACTTTCCTACGAGCAGTACTTC.

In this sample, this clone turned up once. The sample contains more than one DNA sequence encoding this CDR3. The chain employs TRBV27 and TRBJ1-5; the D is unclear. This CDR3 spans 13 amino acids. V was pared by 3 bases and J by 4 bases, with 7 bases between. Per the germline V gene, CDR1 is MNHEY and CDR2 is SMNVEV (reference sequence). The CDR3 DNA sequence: TGTGCCAGCAGTTTCTCCGGGAATCAGCCCCAGCATTTT. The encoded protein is CASSFSGNQPQHF.

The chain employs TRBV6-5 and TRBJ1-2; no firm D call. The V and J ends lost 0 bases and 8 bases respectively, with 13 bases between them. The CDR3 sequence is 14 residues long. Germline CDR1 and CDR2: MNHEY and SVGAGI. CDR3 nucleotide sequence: TGTGCCAGCAGTTACTCCAAAGAGACAAGGGGCTACACCTTC. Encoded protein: CASSYSKETRGYTF.

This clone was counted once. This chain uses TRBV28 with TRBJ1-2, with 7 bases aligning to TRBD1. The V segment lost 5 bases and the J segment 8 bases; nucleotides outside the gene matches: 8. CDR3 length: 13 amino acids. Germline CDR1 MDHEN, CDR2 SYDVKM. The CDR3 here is CASSGRDSGGYTF. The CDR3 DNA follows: TGTGCCAGCAGTGGCCGGGACAGCGGGGGCTACACCTTC.

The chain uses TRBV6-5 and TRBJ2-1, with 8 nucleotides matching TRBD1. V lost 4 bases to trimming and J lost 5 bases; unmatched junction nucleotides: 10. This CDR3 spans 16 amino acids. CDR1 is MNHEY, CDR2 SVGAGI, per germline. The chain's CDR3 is CASSSKPGTGNNEQFF. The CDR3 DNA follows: TGTGCCAGCAGTTCCAAACCCGGGACAGGTAACAATGAGCAGTTCTTC.

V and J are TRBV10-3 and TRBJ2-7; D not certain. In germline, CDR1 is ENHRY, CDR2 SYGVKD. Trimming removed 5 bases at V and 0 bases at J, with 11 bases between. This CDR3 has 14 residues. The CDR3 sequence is CAISSDWSSYEQYF. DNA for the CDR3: TGTGCCATCAGTTCTGACTGGAGCTCCTACGAGCAGTACTTC.

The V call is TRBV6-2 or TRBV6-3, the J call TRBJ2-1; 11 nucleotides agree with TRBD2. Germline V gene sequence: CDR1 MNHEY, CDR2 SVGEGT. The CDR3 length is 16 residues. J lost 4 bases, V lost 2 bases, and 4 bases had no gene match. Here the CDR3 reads CASSYVSGREYNEQFF. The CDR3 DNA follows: TGTGCCAGCAGTTACGTTAGCGGGAGGGAGTACAATGAGCAGTTCTTC.

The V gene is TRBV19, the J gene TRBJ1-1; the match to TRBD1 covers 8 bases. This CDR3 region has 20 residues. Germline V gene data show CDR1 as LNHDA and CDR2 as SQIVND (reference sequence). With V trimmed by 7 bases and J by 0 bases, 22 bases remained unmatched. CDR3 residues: CASMGPGQGLLMMMNTEAFF. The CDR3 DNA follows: TGTGCCAGTATGGGCCCAGGACAGGGTTTGTTAATGATGATGAACACTGAAGCTTTCTTT. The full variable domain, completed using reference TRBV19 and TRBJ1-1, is DGGITQSPKYLFRKEGQNVTLSCEQNLNHDAMYWYRQDPGQGLRLIYYSQIVNDFQKGDIAEGYSVSREKKESFPLTVTSAQKNPTAFYLCASMGPGQGLLMMMNTEAFFGQGTRLTVV.

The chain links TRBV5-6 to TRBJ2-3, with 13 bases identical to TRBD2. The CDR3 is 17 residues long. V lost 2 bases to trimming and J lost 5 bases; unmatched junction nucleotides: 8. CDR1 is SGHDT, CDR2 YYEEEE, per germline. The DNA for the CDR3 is TGTGCCAGCAGCTTCAGACTAGCGGGAGGCCCTGGAGATACGCAGTATTTT. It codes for CASSFRLAGGPGDTQYF. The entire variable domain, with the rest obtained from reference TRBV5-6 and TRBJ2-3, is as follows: DAGVTQSPTHLIKTRGQQVTLRCSPKSGHDTVSWYQQALGQGPQFIFQYYEEEERQRGNFPDRFSGHQFPNYSSELNVNALLLGDSALYLCASSFRLAGGPGDTQYFGPGTRLTVL.

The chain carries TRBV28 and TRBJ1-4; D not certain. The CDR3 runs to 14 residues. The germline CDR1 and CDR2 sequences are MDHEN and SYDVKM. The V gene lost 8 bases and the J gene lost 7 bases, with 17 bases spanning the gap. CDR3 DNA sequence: TGTGCCAGCCGGGTCGCGGTCCTTGGTGAAAAACTGTTTTTT. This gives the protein CASRVAVLGEKLFF.

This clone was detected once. Here the CDR3 reads CSATGQGSYEQYF. CDR3 DNA sequence: TGCAGCGCCACTGGACAGGGTTCCTACGAGCAGTACTTC. The chain links TRBV29-1 to TRBJ2-7; TRBD1 matches at 8 bases. The CDR3 consists of 13 residues. Germline assignment: CDR1 SQVTM and CDR2 ANQGSEA. V was pared by 7 bases and J by 1 base, with 6 bases of the junction left unmatched.